Listed below are T cell receptor beta chains from one sample, sequenced in a study of radiation and T cells in renal cell carcinoma. Libraries were prepared by immunoSEQ multiplex PCR; TCRdb keeps only in-frame clonotypes and omits some of them. The sample lists 6,000 to 8,000 clones; about two thirds were seen once. The sample here was tumor tissue, taken from a patient whose treatment was nephrectomy without radiotherapy. The receptors come from a woman aged 70-85 years with renal cell carcinoma. Each CDR3 is given without its conserved first and last residue.

cdr3_aa j_call v_call
ASSQDSTGGGWQPQH TRBJ1-5 TRBV4-1
SARGAGELF TRBJ2-2 TRBV20-1
AWVTGGSAF TRBJ1-1 TRBV30
AWSSSTGELF TRBJ2-2 TRBV30
AWKGSGNTIY TRBJ1-3 TRBV30
ASSTSGSLDYGYT TRBJ1-2 TRBV6-1
ASSSDRGAHEQY TRBJ2-7 TRBV7-6
ASSYGGVHTDTQY TRBJ2-3 TRBV6-6
ASSLGQDYGYT TRBJ1-2 TRBV7-2
ASSLEAGLQETQY TRBJ2-5 TRBV5-1
ASSLSGSTGELF TRBJ2-2 TRBV5-1
ASSYSQYYEQY TRBJ2-7 TRBV6-6
ASSESSGGNNEQF TRBJ2-1 TRBV6-4
ASRRELNSPLH TRBJ1-6 TRBV6-4
ASSIVPGHSDTQY TRBJ2-3 TRBV7-3
ASSLWTNSPLH TRBJ1-6 TRBV28
ASSQDDEGGQY TRBJ2-7 TRBV16
ASSPQGRRARNTGELF TRBJ2-2 TRBV4-1
ASSLGVAPTDTQY TRBJ2-3 TRBV5-6
ASRFTGENTEAF TRBJ1-1 TRBV6-5
ASSDGAQGLVF TRBJ1-1 TRBV6-1
ASSLGMGGTDTQY TRBJ2-3 TRBV11-3
ASSVGGTGGRDTEAF TRBJ1-1 TRBV9
ASSLVVSRDTQY TRBJ2-3 TRBV7-2
ASSPGTSYGYT TRBJ1-2 TRBV5-1
ASSIGFGQAAWGFSNQPQH TRBJ1-5 TRBV19
ASSSGLTEAF TRBJ1-1 TRBV6-5
ASSAGYTSYNEQF TRBJ2-1 TRBV6-1
AWSRGTDYEQY TRBJ2-7 TRBV30
ASSLNRQNYEQY TRBJ2-7 TRBV7-2
ASSLTGGSGNTIY TRBJ1-3 TRBV5-1
ASSEEGQGVTEAF TRBJ1-1 TRBV2
ASRTISSGANVLT TRBJ2-6 TRBV6-6
ASSQVVESTEAF TRBJ1-1 TRBV4-1
AWSDEPRDRSKETQY TRBJ2-5 TRBV30
AWNMDRGLDGYT TRBJ1-2 TRBV30